The next 9 T cell receptor beta chains were all read from a single sample in a study of blood T cell repertoires in COVID-19. Sequenced by immunoSEQ multiplex PCR; TCRdb stores in-frame clones only, minus some. The repertoire holds a few hundred thousand clones, roughly nine tenths seen once, with approximately 0.93% in the top ten. The sequenced sample was PBMCs or T cells enriched from blood (not recorded which). These receptors were taken from a woman in her thirties who had recovered from COVID-19.

In its sample, this clone was seen once. V and J are TRBV19 and TRBJ1-1; 9 bases align to TRBD1. This CDR3 has 16 residues. V was pared by 4 bases and J by 0 bases, with 6 bases of the junction left unmatched. Germline V lookup: CDR1 LNHDA, CDR2 SQIVND (reference sequence). DNA of the CDR3: TGTGCCAGTAGTAATGGACAGGGGACCCTGAACACTGAAGCTTTCTTT. This codes for CASSNGQGTLNTEAFF.

CDR3 loop: CASSTDRVGGNQPQHF. The CDR3 DNA sequence: TGTGCCAGCTCCACGGACAGGGTTGGGGGCAATCAGCCCCAGCATTTT. V gene TRBV18 combines with J gene TRBJ1-5; TRBD1 agrees at 8 bases. CDR3 length: 16 amino acids. Trimming at V came to 6 bases and at J to 2 bases, leaving 9 bases not matched to a gene. Germline V lookup: CDR1 KGHSH, CDR2 LQKENI. Complete variable domain (other parts from reference TRBV18 and TRBJ1-5): NAGVMQNPRHLVRRRGQEARLRCSPMKGHSHVYWYRQLPEEGLKFMVYLQKENIIDESGMPKERFSAEFPKEGPSILRIQQVVRGDSAAYFCASSTDRVGGNQPQHFGDGTRLSIL.

The chain combines TRBV7-8 with TRBJ1-1, with D tentatively TRBD1 (5 bases). In germline, CDR1 is SGHVS, CDR2 FQNEAQ. The CDR3 loop spans 13 amino acids. CDR3 residues: CATNGGENTEAFF. The CDR3 DNA follows: TGTGCGACGAACGGGGGGGAGAACACTGAAGCTTTCTTT.

CDR3 in amino acids: CASSPLTRNTEAFF. The CDR3 coding sequence is TGTGCCAGCTCACCACTGACACGAAACACTGAAGCTTTCTTT. J is TRBJ1-1 and V is TRBV18; D uncertain. Trimming removed 1 base from V and 2 bases from J, with 8 bases in between. This CDR3 contains 14 residues. CDR1 is KGHSH, CDR2 LQKENI, per germline.

Only one count was recorded for this clone. This chain uses TRBV28 with TRBJ2-2; a weak D match, TRBD1 (6 bases). The CDR3 is 15 residues long. V was clipped by 6 bases and J by 6 bases, with 17 bases between them. Germline assignment: CDR1 MDHEN and CDR2 SYDVKM. For the CDR3, the DNA is TGTGCCAGCAGCCGCTCGGGACACCCGGCCGGGGAGCTGTTTTTT. This gives the protein CASSRSGHPAGELFF.

The chain recombines TRBV18 with TRBJ2-7; weak D call: TRBD1 (5 bases). This CDR3 region has 14 residues. Trimming removed 3 bases from V and 6 bases from J, with 15 bases in between. Looked up from germline, CDR1 is KGHSH and CDR2 is LQKENI. The CDR3 DNA reads TGTGCCAGCTCACCGACAGTCTCTGAGAGCGAGCAGTACTTC. It yields the protein CASSPTVSESEQYF.

This clone was observed a handful of times. The chain recombines TRBV9 with TRBJ1-3, with 9 nucleotides matching TRBD1. CDR3 length: 17 residues. Germline lookup yields CDR1 SGDLS and CDR2 YYNGEE. V trimming: 1 base; J trimming: 1 base; junction bases outside the gene matches: 6. The CDR3 spells CASSVSGQGFSGNTIYF. CDR3 DNA: TGTGCCAGCAGCGTAAGTGGACAGGGGTTTTCTGGAAACACCATATATTTT.

This clone was picked up a small number of times. The V call is TRBV15, the J call TRBJ2-3; D is possibly TRBD2 (5 bases). With 1 base removed from V and 3 bases from J, the gap between germline ends came to 11 bases. The CDR3 loop spans 15 amino acids. The germline gives CDR1 LNHNV, CDR2 YYDKDF (reference sequence). This CDR3 is CATSRGESGTDTQYF. DNA of the CDR3: TGTGCCACCAGCAGAGGGGAGTCGGGGACAGATACGCAGTATTTT.

V is TRBV10-1 and J is TRBJ1-4; 9 bases map to TRBD1. The V and J ends lost 0 bases and 6 bases, in that order; junction bases with no gene match: 2. This CDR3 contains 15 residues. Germline loops: CDR1 WNHNN, CDR2 SYGVQD (reference sequence). The CDR3 is CASSESGQGYEKLFF. CDR3 DNA: TGCGCCAGCAGTGAGTCGGGACAGGGCTATGAAAAACTGTTTTTT.